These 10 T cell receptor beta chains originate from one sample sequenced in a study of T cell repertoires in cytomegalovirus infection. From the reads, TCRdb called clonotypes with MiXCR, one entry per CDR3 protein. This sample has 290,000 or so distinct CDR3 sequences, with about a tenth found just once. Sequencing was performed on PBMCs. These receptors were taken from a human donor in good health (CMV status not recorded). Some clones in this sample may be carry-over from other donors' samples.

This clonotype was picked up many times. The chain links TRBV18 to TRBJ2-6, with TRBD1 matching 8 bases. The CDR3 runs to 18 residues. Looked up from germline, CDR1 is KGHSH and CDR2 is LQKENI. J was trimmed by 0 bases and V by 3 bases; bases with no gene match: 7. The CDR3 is CASSPVGQGASGANVLTF. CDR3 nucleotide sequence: TGTGCCAGCTCACCGGTCGGGCAGGGGGCCTCTGGGGCCAACGTCCTGACTTTC.

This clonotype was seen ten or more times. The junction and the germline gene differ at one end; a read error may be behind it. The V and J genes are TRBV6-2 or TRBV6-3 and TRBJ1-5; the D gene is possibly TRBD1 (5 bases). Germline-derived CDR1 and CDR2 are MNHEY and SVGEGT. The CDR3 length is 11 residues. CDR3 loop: CASSDTGTRYF. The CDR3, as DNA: TGTGCCAGCAGCGATACCGGGACCAGGTATTTT.

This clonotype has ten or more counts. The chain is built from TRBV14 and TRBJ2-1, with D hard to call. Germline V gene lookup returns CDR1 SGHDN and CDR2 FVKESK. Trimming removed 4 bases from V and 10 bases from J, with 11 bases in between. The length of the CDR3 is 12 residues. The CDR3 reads CASSRRDWEQFF. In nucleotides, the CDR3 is TGTGCCAGCAGCCGAAGAGACTGGGAGCAGTTCTTC.

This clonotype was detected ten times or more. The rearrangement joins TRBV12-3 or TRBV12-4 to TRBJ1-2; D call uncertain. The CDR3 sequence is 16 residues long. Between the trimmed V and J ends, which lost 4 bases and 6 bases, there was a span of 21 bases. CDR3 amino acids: CASSSIATGRLNGYTF. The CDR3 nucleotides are TGTGCCAGCAGTTCAATTGCTACGGGCCGGTTAAATGGCTACACCTTC.

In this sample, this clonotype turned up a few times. The CDR3 is CASSLLTPTGTGQNIQYF. In DNA form, the CDR3 reads TGTGCCAGCAGTCTACTTACGCCTACCGGGACAGGGCAAAACATTCAGTACTTC. V is TRBV28 and J is TRBJ2-4; 9 positions agree with TRBD1. V lost 5 bases to trimming and J lost 5 bases; unmatched junction nucleotides: 16. Germline lookup yields CDR1 MDHEN and CDR2 SYDVKM. The CDR3 contains 18 residues.

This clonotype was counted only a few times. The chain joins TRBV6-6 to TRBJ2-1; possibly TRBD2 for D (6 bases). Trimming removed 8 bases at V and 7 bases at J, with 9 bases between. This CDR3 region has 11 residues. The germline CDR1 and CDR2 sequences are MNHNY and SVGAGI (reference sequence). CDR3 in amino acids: CASRGVNEQFF. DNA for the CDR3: TGTGCCAGCCGCGGGGTTAATGAGCAGTTCTTC.

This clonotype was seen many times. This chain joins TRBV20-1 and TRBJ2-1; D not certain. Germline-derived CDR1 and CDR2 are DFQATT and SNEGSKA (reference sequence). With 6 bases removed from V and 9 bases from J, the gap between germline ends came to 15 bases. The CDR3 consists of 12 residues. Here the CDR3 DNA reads TGCAGTGCCGGCCCCGGCCTCATTGAGCAGTTCTTC. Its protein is CSAGPGLIEQFF.

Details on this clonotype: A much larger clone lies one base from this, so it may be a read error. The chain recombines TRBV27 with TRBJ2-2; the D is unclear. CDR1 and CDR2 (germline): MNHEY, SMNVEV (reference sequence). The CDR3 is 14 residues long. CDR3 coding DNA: TGTGTCAGCAGAACCGTTGCGAACACCGGGGAGCTGTTTTTT. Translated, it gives CVSRTVANTGELFF.

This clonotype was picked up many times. For the CDR3, the DNA is TGCAGTGCTAGGGGTTCGGGGAACACTGAAGCTTTCTTT. As protein: CSARGSGNTEAFF. V and J are TRBV20-1 and TRBJ1-1; D remains unclear. Germline V gene data show CDR1 as DFQATT and CDR2 as SNEGSKA (reference sequence). The CDR3 consists of 13 residues. Trimming stripped 3 bases from V and 1 base from J, with 9 bases between.

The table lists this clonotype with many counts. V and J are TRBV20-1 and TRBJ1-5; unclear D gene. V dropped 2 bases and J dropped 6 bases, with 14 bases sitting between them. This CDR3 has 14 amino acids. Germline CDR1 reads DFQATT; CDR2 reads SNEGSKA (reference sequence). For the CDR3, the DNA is TGCAGTGCTAGATCAGTGAGGGATACTCAGCCCCAGCATTTT. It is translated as CSARSVRDTQPQHF.